One and the same sample provided the 26 T cell receptor beta chains below, sequenced in a study of T-cell reconstitution after alpha-beta-depleted transplantation in children. Unique molecular identifiers were incorporated when the TCRbeta library was constructed. TCRdb analysed the PCR reads with MiXCR anew, one entry per CDR3 protein. The repertoire consists of about 370,000 distinct CDR3 sequences, with roughly 22% occurring once and the leading ten covering approximately 3.9%. The source was PBMCs from the stem cell graft donor, collected from the stem cell graft. The receptors derive from a human donor who donated a stem cell graft to a child with acute myeloid leukemia.

A few counts support this clonotype. This sequence joins TRBV12-3 or TRBV12-4 and TRBJ2-1; no firm D call. This CDR3 spans 12 amino acids. Trimming took off 6 bases at V and 6 bases at J, with 9 bases between the two ends. CDR3 loop: CASSPPTNEQFF. DNA of the CDR3: TGTGCCAGCAGCCCCCCTACCAATGAGCAGTTCTTC.

This clonotype was observed a few times. The genes are TRBV20-1 and TRBJ2-5; tentatively, D is TRBD1 or TRBD2 (6 bases each). The CDR3 runs 17 residues. Per germline, CDR1 DFQATT and CDR2 SNEGSKA (reference sequence). The V end lost 0 bases, the J end lost 1 base, and 18 bases lay between the germline ends. The CDR3 coding sequence is TGCAGTGCTAGAGATCTGACGGCGGGACAAACCCAAGAGACCCAGTACTTC. As protein: CSARDLTAGQTQETQYF.

This clonotype was detected a few times. The chain recombines TRBV12-3 or TRBV12-4 with TRBJ2-7; D may be TRBD2 (5 bases). The V gene lost 7 bases and the J gene lost 1 base, with 11 bases spanning the gap. The CDR3 sequence is 13 residues long. Written as DNA, the CDR3 is TGTGCCAGCACCTTTCGGGAATCCTACGAGCAGTACTTC. Translating it yields CASTFRESYEQYF.

The genes are TRBV7-9 and TRBJ2-3, with D uncertain. Germline CDR1 reads SEHNR; CDR2 reads FQNEAQ (reference sequence). Trimming took 4 bases from V and 0 from J, leaving 11 bases between them. The CDR3 is 15 amino acids. The CDR3 protein is CASSYPQTSTDTQYF. DNA for the CDR3: TGTGCCAGCAGCTACCCACAGACTAGCACAGATACGCAGTATTTT.

This chain connects TRBV7-9 to TRBJ1-1; D not resolved. The germline V gene has CDR1 SEHNR and CDR2 FQNEAQ (reference sequence). The CDR3 totals 12 residues. The V end was cut by 5 bases, the J end by 10 bases, with 14 bases between. The CDR3 region is CASSLTSMGAFF. CDR3 nucleotide sequence: TGTGCCAGCAGCCTGACTTCGATGGGAGCTTTCTTT.

The table lists this clonotype with many counts. The genes are TRBV6-2 or TRBV6-3 and TRBJ2-1; the match to TRBD2 covers 10 bases. Germline loops: CDR1 MNHEY, CDR2 SVGEGT. The CDR3 sequence is 14 residues long. V was clipped by 2 bases and J by 8 bases; unmatched bases: 3. Written as DNA, the CDR3 is TGTGCCAGCAGTTACGCTAGCGGGAGACATGAGCAGTTCTTC. It specifies CASSYASGRHEQFF.

This clonotype was recorded at least ten times. The chain uses TRBV20-1 and TRBJ2-7; 10 nucleotides align to TRBD2. This CDR3 has 14 amino acids. Germline values: CDR1 DFQATT, CDR2 SNEGSKA (reference sequence). Trimming took 3 bases from V and 7 from J; bases not matched to a gene: 9. CDR3 DNA: TGCAGTGCTAGCCCTAGCGGGAGAATGGAAGAGCAGTACTTC. Translation: CSASPSGRMEEQYF.

The chain combines TRBV4-2 with TRBJ2-3, with a possible D match to TRBD2 (7 bases). The CDR3 has 16 residues. V was cut by 1 base and J by 0 bases, with 11 bases left in between. Germline V CDR1 and CDR2: LGHNA, YNFKEQ. The CDR3 DNA follows: TGTGCCAGCAGCCAAGTCGCGGGGGCTAGCACAGATACGCAGTATTTT. It is translated as CASSQVAGASTDTQYF.

This clonotype was seen only a few times. The chain couples TRBV24-1 to TRBJ2-2, with 10 bases that match TRBD1. CDR3 size: 15 residues. The J segment lost 4 bases and the V segment lost 2 bases, leaving 0 bases of the junction unmatched. Germline V gene sequence: CDR1 KGHDR, CDR2 SFDVKD. The CDR3 spells CATSDWTGGTGELFF. DNA for the CDR3: TGTGCCACCAGTGATTGGACAGGGGGCACCGGGGAGCTGTTTTTT.

This clonotype was found a few times. The chain links TRBV21-1 to TRBJ2-1; the table calls TRBD2, which could not be checked here. TRBV21-1 is reported as a pseudogene. The CDR3 spans 21 residues. This CDR3 is CASSKSMGTSGTRSSYNEQFF. The CDR3 nucleotides read TGTGCCAGCAGCAAGAGTATGGGGACTAGCGGTACCAGGAGCTCCTACAATGAGCAGTTCTTC.

This chain connects TRBV27 to TRBJ2-3; 12 bases agree with TRBD2. The CDR3 is made up of 16 amino acids. Germline trimming cut 6 bases from V and 4 bases from J; bases unmatched to any gene: 8. Germline assignment: CDR1 MNHEY and CDR2 SMNVEV (reference sequence). The CDR3 protein is CASSDRTSGVADTQYF. The CDR3 DNA follows: TGTGCCAGCAGCGACCGGACTAGCGGGGTCGCAGATACGCAGTATTTT.

This clonotype was recorded many times. The chain joins TRBV20-1 to TRBJ2-1, with D perhaps TRBD2 (6 bases). Germline CDR1 reads DFQATT; CDR2 reads SNEGSKA (reference sequence). Trimming pared 4 bases from V and 3 bases from J, leaving 10 bases between. The CDR3 covers 13 residues. This CDR3 is CSAIGLLYNEQFF. The CDR3 region has the DNA TGCAGTGCTATCGGACTACTCTACAATGAGCAGTTCTTC.

This clonotype was observed at least ten times. Here the CDR3 DNA reads TGCAGTGCTAGAGATCGCCCCGTCCTGGGGAATGAGCAGTTCTTC. As protein: CSARDRPVLGNEQFF. The chain employs TRBV20-1 and TRBJ2-1; no firm D call. V dropped 0 bases and J dropped 7 bases, with 16 bases sitting between them. CDR1 DFQATT and CDR2 SNEGSKA come from the germline V gene (reference sequence). The CDR3 contains 15 residues.

This chain connects TRBV12-3 or TRBV12-4 to TRBJ2-2, with a weak D call TRBD2 (6 bases). V was clipped by 6 bases and J by 3 bases, with 11 bases between them. The CDR3 is made up of 14 amino acids. This chain's CDR3 is CASSPGTYTGELFF. The CDR3 DNA reads TGTGCCAGCAGCCCTGGGACTTACACCGGGGAGCTGTTTTTT.

This clonotype has a handful of counts. As DNA, the CDR3 is TGTGCCACCAGCAGAGTCCATGGGACAGGGTCCGAGCAGTACTTC. It yields the protein CATSRVHGTGSEQYF. V is TRBV15 and J is TRBJ2-7, with TRBD1 matching 9 bases. The CDR3 extends over 15 amino acids. Unmatched junction bases numbered 7, after V lost 1 base and J lost 6 bases. Germline V gives CDR1 LNHNV, CDR2 YYDKDF (reference sequence).

This clonotype showed up many times. The chain links TRBV29-1 to TRBJ1-1, with D unresolved. The length of the CDR3 is 11 residues. V lost 4 bases, J lost 5 bases, and 8 bases lay in between. The germline CDR1 and CDR2 sequences are SQVTM and ANQGSEA. The DNA of the CDR3 is TGCAGCGTTGGACACAAAACTGAAGCTTTCTTT. This encodes CSVGHKTEAFF. Looking up the rest from reference TRBV29-1 and TRBJ1-1 gives the full variable domain: SAVISQKPSRDICQRGTSLTIQCQVDSQVTMMFWYRQQPGQSLTLIATANQGSEATYESGFVIDKFPISRPNLTFSTLTVSNMSPEDSSIYLCSVGHKTEAFFGQGTRLTVV.

There are a few counts of this clonotype. The chain carries TRBV5-1 and TRBJ1-1, with a possible D match to TRBD1 (6 bases). The V gene lost 4 bases and the J gene lost 8 bases, with 15 bases spanning the gap. The germline V gene has CDR1 SGHRS and CDR2 YFSETQ. The CDR3 has 13 amino acids. CDR3 DNA sequence: TGCGCCAGCAGCCCAGAGAGAACAGGGGAAGCTTTCTTT. It encodes CASSPERTGEAFF.

This clonotype has more than one count but fewer than ten. The V gene is TRBV4-3, the J gene TRBJ1-2; D not certain. V was pared by 0 bases and J by 0 bases, with 8 bases between. The CDR3 loop spans 15 amino acids. CDR1 is LGHNA, CDR2 YSLEER, per germline. The CDR3, as DNA: TGCGCCAGCAGCCAAGATTTTCGGTCTAACTATGGCTACACCTTC. This gives the protein CASSQDFRSNYGYTF.

This clonotype occurred many times. The chain employs TRBV20-1 and TRBJ2-5; maybe TRBD2 (6 bases). With 1 base removed from V and 5 bases from J, the gap between germline ends came to 14 bases. The CDR3 has 14 residues. Germline CDR1 reads DFQATT; CDR2 reads SNEGSKA (reference sequence). The CDR3 DNA reads as TGCAGTGCTAGAGTCAGTGGGGGGTATGAGACCCAGTACTTC. Its protein product is CSARVSGGYETQYF.

The V call is TRBV28, the J call TRBJ2-7, with 8 positions matching TRBD2. Per germline, CDR1 MDHEN and CDR2 SYDVKM. With 3 bases clipped from V and 7 bases from J, the junction kept 11 bases outside the gene matches. This CDR3 is 15 amino acids long. In DNA, the CDR3 is TGTGCCAGCAGTTTTACGGCGGGAGGTGTTGAGGAGCAGTACTTC. Protein sequence: CASSFTAGGVEEQYF. Full variable domain (outside the CDR3, taken from reference TRBV28 and TRBJ2-7): DVKVTQSSRYLVKRTGEKVFLECVQDMDHENMFWYRQDPGLGLRLIYFSYDVKMKEKGDIPEGYSVSREKKERFSLILESASTNQTSMYLCASSFTAGGVEEQYFGPGTRLTVT.

This clonotype has just a few counts. The J gene is TRBJ2-3, the V gene TRBV7-9; the D gene is possibly TRBD2 (5 bases). This CDR3 spans 15 amino acids. V was cut by 7 bases and J by 4 bases, with 18 bases left in between. Per germline, CDR1 SEHNR and CDR2 FQNEAQ (reference sequence). CDR3 nucleotides: TGTGCCAGCACCAGCGGAGGCGGACCCGCAGATACGCAGTATTTT. It codes for CASTSGGGPADTQYF.

The CDR3 here is CSAEDRGSFYEQYF. The DNA of the CDR3 is TGCAGTGCTGAGGACAGGGGGAGTTTCTACGAGCAGTACTTC. The J gene is TRBJ2-7, the V gene TRBV20-1, with 10 nucleotides matching TRBD1. V lost 5 bases, J lost 3 bases, and 7 bases stayed unmatched. This CDR3 region has 14 residues. CDR1 and CDR2 from the germline V gene are DFQATT and SNEGSKA (reference sequence).

This clonotype was counted ten times or more. The chain links TRBV4-3 to TRBJ2-7, with 9 bases matching TRBD1. The germline V gene has CDR1 LGHNA and CDR2 YSLEER. V lost 3 bases to trimming and J lost 2 bases; unmatched junction nucleotides: 5. There are 15 residues in the CDR3. The CDR3 reads CASSQGTGKPYEQYF. In DNA, the CDR3 is TGCGCCAGCAGCCAGGGGACAGGGAAACCCTACGAGCAGTACTTC.

The chain combines TRBV3-1 with TRBJ1-2; D gene uncertain. CDR1 and CDR2 (germline): LGHDT, YNNKEL (reference sequence). The V gene lost 1 base and the J gene lost 4 bases, with 10 bases spanning the gap. The CDR3 covers 14 residues. DNA for the CDR3: TGTGCCAGCAGCCAAGGCCCCCAAACCTATGGCTACACCTTC. It codes for CASSQGPQTYGYTF.

The rearrangement uses TRBV12-3 or TRBV12-4 and TRBJ1-2; TRBD1 agrees at 7 bases. The ends lost 7 bases at V and 8 bases at J; junction bases unmatched: 10. The CDR3 is 13 residues long. The CDR3 sequence: CASNLDPGQGYTF. The CDR3 DNA reads as TGTGCCAGCAACCTGGACCCGGGACAGGGCTACACCTTC.

This clonotype occurred a few times. V is TRBV15 and J is TRBJ2-1, with 12 bases identical to TRBD2. The V and J ends lost 4 bases and 3 bases, in that order; junction bases with no gene match: 7. CDR1 and CDR2 from the germline V gene are LNHNV and YYDKDF (reference sequence). There are 17 residues in the CDR3. The CDR3 here is CATSNRLAGANYNEQFF. The CDR3 coding sequence is TGTGCCACCAGCAACCGACTAGCGGGAGCGAACTACAATGAGCAGTTCTTC.